These T cell receptor beta chains were read from a single sample in a study of blood T cell repertoires in COVID-19. Produced via immunoSEQ multiplex PCR; TCRdb's table is partial and in-frame only. The profile shows under 200,000 clones, more than 75% of them singletons. Sequences were obtained from peripheral blood. The source of these receptors is a man aged 18 to 35 with acute or convalescent COVID-19. Both conserved end residues are part of each CDR3. D genes are given only for firm matches. Not every row has a clone size; where given, it reads once, few, many or a size class.

j_gene | abundance | v_gene | d_gene | CDR3nt | CDR3aa
TRBJ1-2 | - | TRBV5-8 | - | TGTGCCAGCAGCCTGACCTACCAGACAGTGCCCTATGGCTACACCTTC | CASSLTYQTVPYGYTF
TRBJ1-5 | once | TRBV6-5 | TRBD1 | TGTGCCAGCGTCTCGACAGGGTCGAGCAATCAGCCCCAGCATTTT | CASVSTGSSNQPQHF
TRBJ2-5 | - | TRBV24-1 | TRBD1 | TGTGCCACCAGTGTGGGACAGGGCTTCCAAGAGACCCAGTACTTC | CATSVGQGFQETQYF
TRBJ1-2 | - | TRBV6-5 | - | TGTGCCAGCACCACCCGAGAGGGAAACTATGGCTACACCTTC | CASTTREGNYGYTF
TRBJ2-4 | - | TRBV6-6 | - | TGTGCCAGCAGTCATCCCGGGACTCAGAAAAACATTCAGTACTTC | CASSHPGTQKNIQYF
TRBJ2-1 | - | TRBV5-1 | - | TGCGCCAGCAGCTCCCAGCGGAACAAGGGCAATGAGCAGTTCTTC | CASSSQRNKGNEQFF
TRBJ1-6 | - | TRBV7-6 | TRBD1 | TGTGCCAGCAGCTTGGACAGGGGGCTGGCGAACTCACCCCTCCACTTT | CASSLDRGLANSPLHF
TRBJ1-2 | - | TRBV19 | - | TGTGCCAGTAGTATCCAGGCAGGGGACCACTTCGGTTTTCTGGGGGGCTACACCTTC | CASSIQAGDHFGFLGGYTF
TRBJ2-7 | - | TRBV9 | - | TGTGCCAGCAGCCCACGTTTGAGGATAGATTACGAGCAGTACTTC | CASSPRLRIDYEQYF
TRBJ2-2 | - | TRBV9 | TRBD2 | TGTGCCAGCAGCGAGCGGGAGAAGACCGGGGAGCTGTTTTTT | CASSEREKTGELFF
TRBJ2-7 | - | TRBV28 | TRBD2 | TGTGCCAGCAGTTTGCGGGGCGGGGGGCTAAAAGAGGAGCAGTACTTC | CASSLRGGGLKEEQYF
TRBJ2-5 | - | TRBV7-9 | TRBD2 | TGTGCCAGCAGCTTAGCGGGGACTAGCGGGGTCGGAGAGACCCAGTACTTC | CASSLAGTSGVGETQYF
TRBJ1-1 | - | TRBV30 | TRBD1 | TGTGCCTGGACCAGGGGGGCCTGGACTGAAGCTTTCTTT | CAWTRGAWTEAFF
TRBJ1-4 | - | TRBV4-1 | - | TGCGCCAGCAGCCAAGCTTCAGGGTTGAGTGAAAAACTGTTTTTT | CASSQASGLSEKLFF
TRBJ1-2 | once | TRBV14 | - | TGTGCCAGCAGCCCCTGGAGGTATGGCTACACCTTC | CASSPWRYGYTF
TRBJ1-1 | - | TRBV12-5 | - | TGTGCTAGTGGTTCATCGAACAGGTATGAAGCTTTCTTT | CASGSSNRYEAFF
TRBJ1-2 | - | TRBV19 | TRBD1 | TGTGCCAGTAGTATATATTCCCCCGGGACAGCGGAGTGGTATGGCTACACCTTC | CASSIYSPGTAEWYGYTF
TRBJ1-2 | - | TRBV19 | - | TGTGCCACCAACAGGGAATCGGGTGACTATGGCTACACCTTC | CATNRESGDYGYTF
TRBJ2-7 | - | TRBV25-1 | TRBD1 | TGTGCCAGCAGTGAATTAGGGACAGGAGTCCACGAGCAGTACTTC | CASSELGTGVHEQYF
TRBJ1-1 | - | TRBV6-5 | - | TGTGCCAGCACACCAGGGGTAGTCAACACTGAAGCTTTCTTT | CASTPGVVNTEAFF
TRBJ1-5 | - | TRBV25-1 | - | TGTGCCAGCAGTGAATTCGGGGATTTGGGGACCCAGCATTTT | CASSEFGDLGTQHF
TRBJ1-6 | - | TRBV28 | TRBD1 | TGTGCCAGCAGTTCTGCCTGGGACAGGGAGGGTAATTCACCCCTCCACTTT | CASSSAWDREGNSPLHF
TRBJ1-1 | - | TRBV5-6 | TRBD1 | TGTGCCAGCAGCTCGGGACAGGGGGCCACTGAAGCTTTCTTT | CASSSGQGATEAFF
TRBJ2-1 | - | TRBV20-1 | TRBD2 | TGCAGTGCTAGTACGGCGGGAGGAGGATCCTACAATGAGCAGTTCTTC | CSASTAGGGSYNEQFF
TRBJ2-7 | - | TRBV2 | TRBD1 | TGTGCCAGCAGCAGCACAGGGGGCGGGTACGAGCAGTACTTC | CASSSTGGGYEQYF
TRBJ1-5 | - | TRBV18 | TRBD1 | TGTGCCAGCACCTCAGGGGGGAGCAATCAGCCCCAGCATTTT | CASTSGGSNQPQHF
TRBJ2-3 | - | TRBV2 | TRBD2 | TGTGCCAGCACCCGGGGACTAGCGGAGCCCACAGATACGCAGTATTTT | CASTRGLAEPTDTQYF
TRBJ1-1 | once | TRBV19 | TRBD1 | TGTGCCAGTAGTCTAAGGACAGGGGAGAACACTGAAGCTTTCTTT | CASSLRTGENTEAFF
TRBJ2-7 | - | TRBV5-1 | TRBD1 | TGCGCCAGCAGCTTAAGGGGGACAGTCACCAACTACGAGCAGTACTTC | CASSLRGTVTNYEQYF
TRBJ2-2 | - | TRBV6-5 | - | TGTGCCAGCAGAGAGGGTTTTGAATATACCGGGGAGCTGTTTTTT | CASREGFEYTGELFF
TRBJ2-1 | - | TRBV3-1/TRBV3-2 | TRBD2 | TGTGCCAGCAGCCTTAGCGGGATACAGGTCAATGAGCAGTTCTTC | CASSLSGIQVNEQFF
TRBJ1-3 | - | TRBV18 | TRBD1 | TGTGCCAGCTCACACCGGGACAGGGCTGGAAACACCATATATTTT | CASSHRDRAGNTIYF
TRBJ2-5 | - | TRBV5-4 | - | TGTGCCAGCAGCTTCCCCGGGAGCCAAGAGACCCAGTACTTC | CASSFPGSQETQYF
TRBJ2-1 | - | TRBV6-5 | TRBD1 | TGTGCCAGCAGTTTAGGTACAGGGGGCTACAATGAGCAGTTCTTC | CASSLGTGGYNEQFF
TRBJ1-2 | few | TRBV7-9 | - | TGTGCCAGCAGCCACCTAAGGACAGTCGATGGCTACACCTTC | CASSHLRTVDGYTF
TRBJ2-1 | - | TRBV9 | - | TGTGCCAGCAGCGTTGGGACAATCTCCTACAATGAGCAGTTCTTC | CASSVGTISYNEQFF
TRBJ2-7 | - | TRBV18 | TRBD2 | TGTGCCAGCTCACCCCTCTCGCTAGCGGGAGTCACCGAGCAGTACTTC | CASSPLSLAGVTEQYF
TRBJ2-3 | - | TRBV7-9 | TRBD2 | TGTGCCAGCAGCTTAGCGGGACTAGCGGGAGGGCAGAGCACAGATACGCAGTATTTT | CASSLAGLAGGQSTDTQYF
TRBJ1-1 | once | TRBV4-1 | - | TGCGCCAGCAGCCAACCAGGGACACGAACTGAAGCTTTCTTT | CASSQPGTRTEAFF
TRBJ2-2 | - | TRBV10-3 | TRBD2 | TGTGCCATCAACCTGGGACTAGCGGGAAACACCGGGGAGCTGTTTTTT | CAINLGLAGNTGELFF
TRBJ2-3 | - | TRBV29-1 | - | TGCAGCGTTGGGGGGGGCAGAACAGATACGCAGTATTTT | CSVGGGRTDTQYF
TRBJ1-1 | - | TRBV27 | TRBD1 | TGTGCCAGCAGTTCATCCGGGACAGGACTGAACACTGAAGCTTTCTTT | CASSSSGTGLNTEAFF
TRBJ2-3 | - | TRBV5-1 | - | TGCGCCACCTCGATGGGATCTCTCGGACAAGGCACAGATACGCAGTATTTT | CATSMGSLGQGTDTQYF
TRBJ1-3 | - | TRBV6-6 | - | TGTGCCAGCAGTCCCCGACATGGAAACACCATATATTTT | CASSPRHGNTIYF
TRBJ2-7 | - | TRBV5-1 | - | TGCGCCAGCAGCGAACAGCCCGACAGCTACGAGCAGTACTTC | CASSEQPDSYEQYF
TRBJ1-6 | - | TRBV7-9 | - | TGTGCCAGCAGCTTCGGACAGAATTCACCCCTCCACTTT | CASSFGQNSPLHF
TRBJ1-1 | - | TRBV11-2 | - | TGTGCCAGCAGCTTGGTTCTAGGCAACACTGAAGCTTTCTTT | CASSLVLGNTEAFF
TRBJ2-1 | - | TRBV6-5 | - | TGTGCCAGCAGTTACAAGGCAAAGTCAGGATACAATGAGCAGTTCTTC | CASSYKAKSGYNEQFF
TRBJ1-2 | - | TRBV19 | TRBD1 | TGTGCCAGTACAAAACTGACAGGGGTAAACTATGGCTACACCTTC | CASTKLTGVNYGYTF
TRBJ2-7 | - | TRBV7-9 | TRBD1 | TGTGCCAGCAGCTTGACAGGGCGAACCTACGAGCAGTACTTC | CASSLTGRTYEQYF
TRBJ2-5 | - | TRBV10-1 | TRBD2 | TGCGCCAGCAGTGAGTCCTCCCGCCCCAGCGGGGAGGATGGGACCCAGTACTTC | CASSESSRPSGEDGTQYF
TRBJ1-2 | - | TRBV7-8 | TRBD1 | TGTGCCAGCAGCTCAGGGGGCAGACAACTTAACTATGGCTACACCTTC | CASSSGGRQLNYGYTF
TRBJ1-6 | - | TRBV7-2 | - | TGTGCCAGCAGTAAACAGGGAAATTGGGTTAATTCACCCCTCCACTTT | CASSKQGNWVNSPLHF